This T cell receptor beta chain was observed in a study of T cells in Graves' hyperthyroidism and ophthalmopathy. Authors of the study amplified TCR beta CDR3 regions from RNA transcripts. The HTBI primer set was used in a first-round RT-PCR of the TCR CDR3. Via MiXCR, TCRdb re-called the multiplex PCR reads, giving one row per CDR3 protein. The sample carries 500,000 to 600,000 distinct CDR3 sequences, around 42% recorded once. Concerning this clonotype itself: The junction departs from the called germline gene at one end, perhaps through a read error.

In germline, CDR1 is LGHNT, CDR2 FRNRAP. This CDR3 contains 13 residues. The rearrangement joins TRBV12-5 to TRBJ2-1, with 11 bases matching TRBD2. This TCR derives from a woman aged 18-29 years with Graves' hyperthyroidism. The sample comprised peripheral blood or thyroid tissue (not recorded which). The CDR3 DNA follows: TGTGCTAGTGGTTTAGCTGCCGGGACTAGCGGAATCTTC. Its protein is CASGLAAGTSGIF.